Given below is one T cell receptor (beta chain) in context. Its antigen has not been determined. The cohort consisted of hundreds of healthy bone marrow donors. At the time of sampling, all cohort members were nominally healthy, though unrecorded immune exposures were likely present. The donor tested CMV seropositive, placing the donor among the 310 or so seropositive members of the cohort. A peripheral blood sample was provided by each donor, and peripheral blood mononuclear cells were used for TCR beta sequencing. Genomic DNA was extracted from the blood cell samples with the Qiagen DNeasy Blood Extraction Kit. V is shortened by 1 base, J by 1 base, and the region joining them spans 8 bases. CDR1 and CDR2 (SNHLY, FYNNEI) derive from the germline V gene. Measured from the cysteine to the phenylalanine, the CDR3 is 15 residues long. Here the CDR3 DNA is all that survives: 45 bases in frame from base 1.

The data were taken from a study of cytomegalovirus exposure and HLA in healthy donors (dated by TCRdb to the late 2010s). Background for the entire study: According to an earlier analysis of 450 to 650 of the donors, about 190 million T cells yielded 100 million or so unique TCR beta sequences and more than 250 Gb of sequence data. An early release covering roughly 600 HLA-typed donors comprised approximately 290 gigabases of sequencing data and roughly 85 million unique TCR sequences. Of the 300 to 500 genotyped donors, 75% to 85% were placed in the genetic ancestry cluster associated with self-reported Caucasian donors. The aim of the study was to test whether cataloging public T cell receptors could identify signatures of past pathogen exposure. Using immunosequencing, the study profiled T cell repertoires from 550 to 750 subjects and related those repertoires to cytomegalovirus serostatus. A separate validation cohort of over 95 different subjects was used in addition to the approximately 610-subject first cohort. High-throughput TCR immunosequencing, statistical association of individual TCRs with disease status, and machine learning were combined to predict cytomegalovirus infection status. A later analysis re-analyzed previously published TCR beta repertoires from 666 donors and added high-resolution HLA genotyping to study TCR occurrence patterns. Rather than drawing on any new phenotypic data, the later analysis identified candidate immune exposures from TCR beta sequences and the way those sequences occurred across donors. An earlier analysis of more than 450 of the donors used high-throughput TCR beta sequencing to judge whether each TCR beta V gene segment behaved as functional or pseudogenic. Donor age, sex, ethnicity and CMV serostatus were collected together with the repertoire data. Genome-wide SNP genotypes for about 55% of the roughly 670 donors were used in a later genetic analysis, which treated that subset as a discovery cohort. All discovery cohort repertoires had been generated on a single sequencing platform. Both class I and class II loci were covered by HLA typing, at four-digit resolution. Typing coverage differed by locus: A, B, C, DRB1 and DQB1 were typed in about 620-640 donors, DQA1 in roughly 500, DPA1 in some 570, and DPB1 in approximately 450. A handful of DR-DQ haplotypes were handled as single units for association and clustering because linkage in the cohort was strong. On average, 235,054 unique TCR beta nucleotide sequences were sequenced per donor among 398 genotyped donors of the cohort, with roughly 19% of those sequences being non-productive.

Libraries were built with the immunoSEQ multiplex PCR assay. The multiplex PCR relied on a mix of 60 forward primers for TCR Vbeta segments and 13 reverse primers for TCR Jbeta segments. The CDR3 region of rearranged TCR beta genes was amplified from genomic DNA with a multiplex PCR assay. On the Illumina HiSeq System, the amplified TCR beta libraries were sequenced as 87-base-pair reads. In the authors' own workflow: A later analysis counted about 80 million unique TCR beta chains across the 550 to 750 repertoires, and roughly 9.9 million of these chains were shared by at least two donors. Raw reads were error-corrected and collapsed into unique sequences with a nearest-neighbor algorithm that merged closely related sequences to remove PCR and sequencing errors. V, D and J gene segments were assigned by aligning CDR3 sequences to IMGT reference sequences. For a sequence to be retained, a match of at least six nucleotides to both a V gene segment and a J gene segment was required. Rearrangements were classified as productive when the CDR3 lacked stop codons and remained in frame with V and J, and all other rearrangements were classified as non-productive. Following IMGT convention, CDR3 was defined as the stretch from the second conserved V-encoded cysteine up to the conserved J-encoded phenylalanine. Sequences without an unambiguous match to a single V gene segment were excluded from the earlier analysis of 587 of the donors. An earlier analysis of several hundred of the donors called V segments functional above 56.7% productive rearrangements and segregating when the between-donor standard deviation exceeded 5%. A statistical classification framework was built to diagnose cytomegalovirus status from the catalog of TCR beta chain sequences. In a later analysis, V and J genes were assigned by comparing TCR nucleotide sequences against IMGT/GENE-DB human TR gene sequences. A later analysis assigned CDR3 sequences and most-parsimonious VDJ recombination scenarios with the TCRdist pipeline. In a later analysis, every TCR beta chain was defined by the combination of its CDR3 amino acid sequence and its V-gene family, and reads without a unique V-gene family were dropped. In a later analysis, approximately 640 highly shared, low-generation-probability nucleotide sequences were removed to address suspected cross-contamination and a sequencing artifact. In a later analysis, a clonal expansion index was calculated for each public chain from normalized within-repertoire ranks of inferred template counts. Generation probabilities in a later analysis came from a VDJ recombination model fitted to out-of-frame rearrangements, and those results were checked against IGoR. In a later analysis, TCR-TCR, TCR-HLA and TCR-CMV co-occurrence was scored with hypergeometric tests, and a repertoire-size bias correction was applied to TCR pairs. In a later analysis, false discovery rates were estimated by permuting HLA or CMV assignments 20 times. In a later analysis, co-occurring TCRs were grouped with DBSCAN, and TCRdist sequence similarity was added when clustering was performed within HLA-allele-positive subsets. Co-occurrence clustering excluded repertoires with fewer than 30,000 or more than 120,000 public chains, plus five with anomalous nucleotide sharing. The immuneACCESS repertoire file appears here via TCRdb, limited to in-frame rearrangements. These files lack a portion of the clones; in checked studies, under half of the deficit traces to unresolved V genes, and the cause of the others is not known. V and J calls plus clone size are reproduced from that table; the DNA served to infer D and trimming. The table for this sample lists about 110,000 clones. Around 7% of the sample lies in the top ten.

The study at large found these results: In a later analysis, HLA-associated TCR beta chains showed more clonal expansion and lower generation probabilities than non-associated chains that were equally common. Most CMV-associated TCR beta chains appeared to be HLA-restricted in a later analysis, and the HLA associations seemed to be driven largely by CMV exposure. According to the authors, the approach could potentially be generalized to other disease states and immunological phenotypes. The study gave a list of some 150 TCR beta chains associated with cytomegalovirus. A later genetic analysis reported fewer N-insertions in productive TCRs among donors in an Asian-associated ancestry cluster than the roughly 640-donor mean. An association between a missense DCLRE1C variant and V-gene and J-gene trimming of TCR beta chains was found in a later genetic analysis and replicated in an independent cohort. Because HLA typing was unavailable for some donors at each locus, only the typed subset was used in association tests. The presence/absence analyses assumed that sequencing depth was roughly uniform across donors, and that assumption may not be true. Assigning TCR associations to individual alleles was difficult when HLA alleles, especially DR and DQ, strongly co-occurred. Seventeen rarely observed V segments, including chromosome 9 orphons, were excluded from the earlier analysis of almost 600 of the donors because counts were too low. An earlier analysis of roughly 570 of the donors showed that most TCR beta V segments appeared in productive rearrangements either about 87% or about 30% of the time, which broadly matched IMGT annotations. According to a later analysis, TCR association rates differed among HLA loci, with DRB1 alleles showing the most associated TCRs and HLA-C alleles showing the fewest. A cluster of highly shared sequence variants was judged likely to represent a technical artifact of the sequencing pipeline. In both the original and validation cohorts, the classifier was reported to diagnose cytomegalovirus status with high specificity and sensitivity. In a later analysis, some 17,000 TCR beta sequences were associated with specific HLA alleles at a false discovery rate of 0.05. In a later analysis, several top co-occurrence clusters were reported to appear linked to parvovirus B19, influenza, CMV and Epstein-Barr virus. A further reported finding was that TCR beta sequences accurately predicted the HLA-A and HLA-B alleles for most subjects in the first cohort. Linkage disequilibrium might explain the correlated functional status among segregating V segments, but an unknown experimental factor could not be excluded. A few of the identified cytomegalovirus-associated TCR beta chains were confirmed in vitro to be specific for cytomegalovirus antigens. Some IMGT-functional V segments, including TRBV6-2 and TRBV6-3, could not be distinguished by the 87-base-pair reads and were therefore excluded. In this cohort, only TCR beta chains were sequenced, and detectable features were limited by the absence of alpha or paired-chain data. For the cohort, immune exposure information was limited to CMV serostatus. Most TCR sequences were seen in very few donors, while some public TCRs were found in many individuals.

This receptor was taken from a man in his forties in good health and CMV-seropositive. The V and J genes are TRBV2 and TRBJ1-3, and possibly TRBD1, on 5 matching bases. Sample: PBMCs. The CDR3 amino acid sequence is: CASSEDRSSGNTIYF. The DNA sequence is as follows: TGTGCCAGCAGTGAAGACAGGTCATCTGGAAACACCATATATTTT.